This T cell receptor (beta chain) was sequenced during a study of blood T cell repertoires in COVID-19. At the level of the study: Some COVID-19 samples were acute and others convalescent; all came from the United States, Italy and Spain. Nucleic acid was either cDNA or gDNA, and it came from T cells, B-cell-depleted T cells, or PBMCs.

Original methodology: Estimates of nucleated cell counts were drawn from the amplification of reference gene primers. Clones were sequenced by immunoSEQ multiplex PCR, and TCRdb holds only the in-frame ones, with some missing. V, J and clone size are those of that table, while D and trimming were read from the DNA. There are about 200,000 clones in the sample; about four fifths occur only once, and about an eighth lies in the top ten. This clone appeared a few times. Recovered status in Cohort 3 required two negative PCRs, clearance, or symptom resolution. Sequenced material: PBMCs or T cells enriched from blood (not recorded which). This TCR was recovered from a man aged 35 to 55 who had recovered from COVID-19.

Here the CDR3 DNA reads TGTGCCAGCAGCCAGGGTGCGGCTCAGGGTGAGCAGTTCTTC. Protein product: CASSQGAAQGEQFF. The V gene is TRBV16, the J gene TRBJ2-1; perhaps TRBD1 as D (5 bases). V was pared by 3 bases and J by 9 bases, with 15 bases between. The CDR3 consists of 14 residues. The V gene's germline CDR1 is KGHSY and CDR2 FQNENV. The full variable domain, its missing parts supplied by reference TRBV16 and TRBJ2-1, is GEEVAQTPKHLVRGEGQKAKLYCAPIKGHSYVFWYQQVLKNEFKFLISFQNENVFDETGMPKERFSAKCLPNSPCSLEIQATKLEDSAVYFCASSQGAAQGEQFFGPGTRLTVL.